Listed here are 3 T cell receptor beta chains from one sample, sequenced in a study of technical replicates of blood from a handful of donors (dated by TCRdb to the late 2010s). Preparation of the library involved the immunoSEQ multiplex PCR assay. As stored in TCRdb, this immuneACCESS dataset retains in-frame rearrangements with V and J assigned. A fraction of the clones does not appear; measured against another copy, unresolved V genes explain less than half of the discrepancy, and the remainder lacks a known reason. Across this sample there are approximately 73,000 clones, with 93% seen only once. Approximately 0.24% of the sample is taken by the ten largest. Sequencing was done on a sample of T cells isolated from PBMCs. The receptors derive from a human donor in good health.

The chain carries TRBV19 and TRBJ2-4, with D unresolved. With 5 bases removed from V and 0 bases from J, the gap between germline ends came to 20 bases. The CDR3 totals 18 residues. Per the germline V gene, CDR1 is LNHDA and CDR2 is SQIVND (reference sequence). The DNA for the CDR3 is TGTGCCAGTAGTCAGCCCCACGGTAGCATACTAGCCAAAAACATTCAGTACTTC. It translates to CASSQPHGSILAKNIQYF. The variable domain in full, completed from reference TRBV19 and TRBJ2-4, reads DGGITQSPKYLFRKEGQNVTLSCEQNLNHDAMYWYRQDPGQGLRLIYYSQIVNDFQKGDIAEGYSVSREKKESFPLTVTSAQKNPTAFYLCASSQPHGSILAKNIQYFGAGTRLSVL.

The rearrangement joins TRBV19 to TRBJ2-2; D remains ambiguous. This CDR3 is built from 13 residues. Trimming took off 5 bases at V and 7 bases at J, with 11 bases between the two ends. Per germline, CDR1 LNHDA and CDR2 SQIVND (reference sequence). Written as DNA, the CDR3 is TGTGCCAGTAGTTGGCAGATAATCGGGGAGCTGTTTTTT. Its protein is CASSWQIIGELFF. The entire variable domain, with the rest obtained from reference TRBV19 and TRBJ2-2, is as follows: DGGITQSPKYLFRKEGQNVTLSCEQNLNHDAMYWYRQDPGQGLRLIYYSQIVNDFQKGDIAEGYSVSREKKESFPLTVTSAQKNPTAFYLCASSWQIIGELFFGEGSRLTVL.

The V call is TRBV6-1, the J call TRBJ1-5; 8 positions match TRBD1. The trim removed 2 bases at V and 1 base at J, leaving 4 bases unmatched. Germline loops: CDR1 MNHNS, CDR2 SASEGT. CDR3 length: 16 residues. DNA of the CDR3: TGTGCCAGCAGTGAACAGGGGGCGATGAGCAATCAGCCCCAGCATTTT. Amino acids: CASSEQGAMSNQPQHF.